This is a list of T cell receptor beta chains from one sample in a study of T cell responses to AZD1222 COVID-19 vaccine. Some clones are missing from TCRdb's copy, which holds only in-frame ones; the method was immunoSEQ multiplex PCR. Of 150,000 to 200,000 clones in the sample, 80% to 95% are singletons; the top ten hold roughly 1%. This material consisted of peripheral blood, taken 28 days after the second dose of the MenACWY control vaccine. The receptor source for this set is an adult who received the MenACWY meningococcal vaccine as a control. Each CDR3 is given without its conserved first and last residue. Fields, in order: CDR3 length, clone size, V gene, D gene, J gene, CDR3 protein. The D gene is left open where the match is weak. Clone size, where shown, is once, few, many, or a class for clones that have expanded.

length: 10; size: .; V: TRBV11-2; D: TRBD1; J: TRBJ1-2; CDR3: ASSLDRGGYT
length: 14; size: .; V: TRBV11-3; D: TRBD2; J: TRBJ2-2; CDR3: ASSLSSGGNTGELF
length: 15; size: .; V: TRBV9; D: TRBD1; J: TRBJ2-2; CDR3: ASSPRGRGPNTGELF
length: 14; size: .; V: TRBV5-8; D: TRBD1; J: TRBJ2-2; CDR3: ASSLYPGQVTGELF
length: 13; size: once; V: TRBV2; D: .; J: TRBJ2-7; CDR3: ASSETAGLTYEQY
length: 13; size: .; V: TRBV7-9; D: TRBD1; J: TRBJ1-4; CDR3: ASSLGGTGNEKLF
length: 13; size: .; V: TRBV7-2; D: .; J: TRBJ1-2; CDR3: ASSLGSPVSYGYT
length: 11; size: .; V: TRBV5-1; D: .; J: TRBJ1-2; CDR3: ASSLDQVSGYT
length: 12; size: few; V: TRBV6-5; D: TRBD1; J: TRBJ1-2; CDR3: ASRENRGSYGYT
length: 12; size: .; V: TRBV11-3; D: .; J: TRBJ1-1; CDR3: ASSRGWGDTEAF
length: 12; size: .; V: TRBV7-9; D: .; J: TRBJ2-5; CDR3: ASSLAQNQETQY
length: 11; size: .; V: TRBV3-1/TRBV3-2; D: .; J: TRBJ1-3; CDR3: ASSQEGRNTIY
length: 11; size: .; V: TRBV7-8; D: .; J: TRBJ2-1; CDR3: ASSLGRAGEQF
length: 13; size: .; V: TRBV9; D: .; J: TRBJ1-6; CDR3: ASSVVIGANSPLH
length: 13; size: .; V: TRBV3-1/TRBV3-2; D: .; J: TRBJ2-7; CDR3: ASSLQPLGSYEQY
length: 12; size: .; V: TRBV20-1; D: TRBD1; J: TRBJ2-5; CDR3: SASLDRGQETQY
length: 14; size: once; V: TRBV4-3; D: .; J: TRBJ1-4; CDR3: ASSQDPPGPNEKLF
length: 11; size: .; V: TRBV6-2/TRBV6-3; D: .; J: TRBJ1-5; CDR3: ASSSRGSTPQH
length: 10; size: .; V: TRBV20-1; D: .; J: TRBJ1-1; CDR3: SASSLNTEAF
length: 14; size: .; V: TRBV5-1; D: TRBD1; J: TRBJ1-4; CDR3: ASSLVAGQGDEKLF
length: 12; size: .; V: TRBV18; D: .; J: TRBJ1-2; CDR3: ASSPVDRDYGYT
length: 11; size: .; V: TRBV27; D: .; J: TRBJ1-1; CDR3: ASSPRPGTEAF
length: 14; size: .; V: TRBV4-1; D: .; J: TRBJ1-4; CDR3: ASSQDLAATNEKLF
length: 14; size: .; V: TRBV5-1; D: TRBD2; J: TRBJ2-3; CDR3: ASSPQAGANTDTQY
length: 8; size: .; V: TRBV20-1; D: .; J: TRBJ1-2; CDR3: SGVNYGYT
length: 14; size: .; V: TRBV9; D: TRBD2; J: TRBJ2-1; CDR3: ASSYGLAGTYNEQF
length: 15; size: .; V: TRBV7-9; D: .; J: TRBJ1-2; CDR3: ASSLGAGATWGGGYT
length: 14; size: .; V: TRBV7-8; D: TRBD1; J: TRBJ1-2; CDR3: ASRGLGTGGDYGYT
length: 13; size: .; V: TRBV9; D: TRBD1; J: TRBJ2-1; CDR3: ASSVTGQSYNEQF